Listed below are T cell receptor beta chains from one sample, sequenced in a study of shared clonotypes between healthy human individuals. Using immunoSEQ multiplex PCR, the repertoire was profiled, and TCRdb retains in-frame clones only, with some absent. This table has hundreds of thousands of clones, approximately 96% appearing once. The material sequenced was naive CD8+ T cells sorted from blood. These receptors all come from a woman aged 25 to 45 in good health. Both conserved end residues are part of each CDR3. D genes are given only for firm matches. Where a row states a size, it is once, few, many or the class of an expanded clone; other rows omit it.

D gene: TRBD2; clone size: -; J gene: TRBJ2-2; V gene: TRBV4-1; CDR3 DNA: TGCGCCAGCAGCCAAGACCCTAGCGGGCCAACCGGGGAGCTGTTTTTT; CDR3 protein: CASSQDPSGPTGELFF
D gene: -; clone size: -; J gene: TRBJ2-1; V gene: TRBV21-1; CDR3 DNA: TGTGCCAGCAGCAAATATGCGGGAGCGGTTATTGAGCAGTTCTTC; CDR3 protein: CASSKYAGAVIEQFF
D gene: TRBD1; clone size: -; J gene: TRBJ2-7; V gene: TRBV4-1; CDR3 DNA: TGCGCCAGCAGCCAAGCAGGGGGTAGGTCCTACGAGCAGTACTTC; CDR3 protein: CASSQAGGRSYEQYF
D gene: -; clone size: -; J gene: TRBJ2-1; V gene: TRBV14; CDR3 DNA: TGTGCCAGCAGCCCTAGAGTCTCCTACAATGAGCAGTTCTTC; CDR3 protein: CASSPRVSYNEQFF
D gene: -; clone size: -; J gene: TRBJ2-7; V gene: TRBV4-2; CDR3 DNA: TGTGCCAGCAGCCAAGACCTGGGAAGGGCAATCTACGAGCAGTACTTC; CDR3 protein: CASSQDLGRAIYEQYF
D gene: -; clone size: -; J gene: TRBJ2-7; V gene: TRBV28; CDR3 DNA: TGTGCCAGCAACTCCTTCAATGTAGTCTACGAGCAGTACTTC; CDR3 protein: CASNSFNVVYEQYF
D gene: TRBD1; clone size: -; J gene: TRBJ2-5; V gene: TRBV28; CDR3 DNA: TGTGCCAGCAGTGTACAGGGGTTAGGGGTGACCCAGTACTTC; CDR3 protein: CASSVQGLGVTQYF
D gene: TRBD1; clone size: -; J gene: TRBJ2-1; V gene: TRBV2; CDR3 DNA: TGTGCCAGCAGTGAAGAGGGGACAGGGCCCTACAATGAGCAGTTCTTC; CDR3 protein: CASSEEGTGPYNEQFF
D gene: -; clone size: -; J gene: TRBJ1-4; V gene: TRBV28; CDR3 DNA: TGTGCCAGCAGAAACCCGAACACCTATAATGAAAAACTGTTTTTT; CDR3 protein: CASRNPNTYNEKLFF
D gene: TRBD2; clone size: -; J gene: TRBJ2-1; V gene: TRBV2; CDR3 DNA: TGTGCCAGCAGTGAAGTAGCGGCGGGAGAGTCAAATGAGCAGTTCTTC; CDR3 protein: CASSEVAAGESNEQFF
D gene: -; clone size: once; J gene: TRBJ2-1; V gene: TRBV7-6; CDR3 DNA: TGTGCCAGCAGCCAAAAGCTCCTAGGCCATGAGCAGTTCTTC; CDR3 protein: CASSQKLLGHEQFF
D gene: -; clone size: -; J gene: TRBJ2-7; V gene: TRBV9; CDR3 DNA: TGTGCCAGCAGCTCAGACGGGTACGAGCAGTACTTC; CDR3 protein: CASSSDGYEQYF
D gene: -; clone size: -; J gene: TRBJ1-2; V gene: TRBV19; CDR3 DNA: TGTGCCAGTAGTACCCCGGGTGGACCTTTCTATGGCTACACCTTC; CDR3 protein: CASSTPGGPFYGYTF
D gene: -; clone size: once; J gene: TRBJ2-7; V gene: TRBV18; CDR3 DNA: TGTGCCAGCTCAAGAACGGACAACCGGAACGAGCAGTACTTC; CDR3 protein: CASSRTDNRNEQYF
D gene: -; clone size: -; J gene: TRBJ1-1; V gene: TRBV4-1; CDR3 DNA: TGCGCCAGCAGCAAACAAGCGGGGACCAACACTGAAGCTTTCTTT; CDR3 protein: CASSKQAGTNTEAFF
D gene: -; clone size: -; J gene: TRBJ2-7; V gene: TRBV28; CDR3 DNA: TGTGCCAGCAGTTTCTCGGCGGCAGGGGCCTACGAGCAGTACTTC; CDR3 protein: CASSFSAAGAYEQYF
D gene: -; clone size: -; J gene: TRBJ2-3; V gene: TRBV7-6; CDR3 DNA: TGTGCCAGCAGCTTATCGGGAAGCACAGATACGCAGTATTTT; CDR3 protein: CASSLSGSTDTQYF
D gene: -; clone size: -; J gene: TRBJ2-1; V gene: TRBV5-4; CDR3 DNA: TGTGCCAGCAGCCGGCCGGGGCCGGGAGTCAATGAGCAGTTCTTC; CDR3 protein: CASSRPGPGVNEQFF
D gene: TRBD2; clone size: -; J gene: TRBJ2-1; V gene: TRBV30; CDR3 DNA: TGTGCCTGGAGTGGTAGCGGGAGGCACAATGAGCAGTTCTTC; CDR3 protein: CAWSGSGRHNEQFF
D gene: -; clone size: -; J gene: TRBJ2-5; V gene: TRBV7-8; CDR3 DNA: TGTGCCAGCAGCTCACTAGCTACCCTGTGGGACCAGTACTTC; CDR3 protein: CASSSLATLWDQYF
D gene: -; clone size: once; J gene: TRBJ2-2; V gene: TRBV5-6; CDR3 DNA: TGTGCCAGCAGTAGCCCGGGTAGGACCACCGGGGAGCTGTTTTTT; CDR3 protein: CASSSPGRTTGELFF
D gene: -; clone size: -; J gene: TRBJ1-4; V gene: TRBV15; CDR3 DNA: TGTGCCACCAGCAGTGGTACTGGGGCTAATGAAAAACTGTTTTTT; CDR3 protein: CATSSGTGANEKLFF
D gene: TRBD1; clone size: -; J gene: TRBJ2-7; V gene: TRBV7-9; CDR3 DNA: TGTGCCAGCAGCACGACGACAGGGAACGAGCAGTACTTC; CDR3 protein: CASSTTTGNEQYF
D gene: TRBD2; clone size: -; J gene: TRBJ2-7; V gene: TRBV27; CDR3 DNA: TGTGCCAGCAGTTTCAAGACTAGCGGGAGGGCCATCCACGAGCAGTACTTC; CDR3 protein: CASSFKTSGRAIHEQYF
D gene: TRBD2; clone size: -; J gene: TRBJ2-7; V gene: TRBV27; CDR3 DNA: TGTGCCAGCGGGTTAGCGGGAGAGGGGTCCGAGCAGTACTTC; CDR3 protein: CASGLAGEGSEQYF
D gene: TRBD1; clone size: -; J gene: TRBJ1-2; V gene: TRBV6-6; CDR3 DNA: TGTGCCAGCAGTTTTGGGACAGGCAATGGCTACACCTTC; CDR3 protein: CASSFGTGNGYTF
D gene: TRBD2; clone size: -; J gene: TRBJ2-2; V gene: TRBV27; CDR3 DNA: TGTGCCAGCACCACAGGAGCGGGAGGGCCCACCGGGGAGCTGTTTTTT; CDR3 protein: CASTTGAGGPTGELFF
D gene: -; clone size: -; J gene: TRBJ2-7; V gene: TRBV29-1; CDR3 DNA: TGCAGCGTAGGGACTCGCACCTACGAGCAGTACTTC; CDR3 protein: CSVGTRTYEQYF
D gene: -; clone size: -; J gene: TRBJ2-2; V gene: TRBV7-2; CDR3 DNA: TGTGCCAGCAGGGGGAGACGCACGAACACCGGGGAGCTGTTTTTT; CDR3 protein: CASRGRRTNTGELFF
D gene: -; clone size: -; J gene: TRBJ2-1; V gene: TRBV28; CDR3 DNA: TGTGCCAGCAGGCCCTCAGGGGGGTCGGCGGGAGTCTATGGTTTCTATGAGCAGTTCTTC; CDR3 protein: CASRPSGGSAGVYGFYEQFF
D gene: TRBD2; clone size: -; J gene: TRBJ2-7; V gene: TRBV2; CDR3 DNA: TGTGCCAGCAGTGAGCACCACCTAGCGGTATATTACGAGCAGTACTTC; CDR3 protein: CASSEHHLAVYYEQYF
D gene: TRBD1; clone size: -; J gene: TRBJ1-2; V gene: TRBV7-9; CDR3 DNA: TGTGCCAGCAGCTTGGCAGACAGGGTCTATGGCTACACCTTC; CDR3 protein: CASSLADRVYGYTF
D gene: TRBD2; clone size: once; J gene: TRBJ2-7; V gene: TRBV2; CDR3 DNA: TGTGCCAGCAGTGAAATAGCGGGAGAAGCCTACTACGAGCAGTACTTC; CDR3 protein: CASSEIAGEAYYEQYF
D gene: -; clone size: -; J gene: TRBJ2-7; V gene: TRBV5-1; CDR3 DNA: TGCGCCAGCAGCTTGGTCCCAGACTACGAGCAGTACTTC; CDR3 protein: CASSLVPDYEQYF
D gene: TRBD2; clone size: -; J gene: TRBJ2-7; V gene: TRBV27; CDR3 DNA: TGTGCCAGCAGTTCCACTGTAGCGGGAGGGTTAGCTGACTCCTACGAGCAGTACTTC; CDR3 protein: CASSSTVAGGLADSYEQYF
D gene: -; clone size: -; J gene: TRBJ2-6; V gene: TRBV9; CDR3 DNA: TGTGCCAGCAGCGCCGAACTGTGGGTGTTTGGGGCCAACGTCCTGACTTTC; CDR3 protein: CASSAELWVFGANVLTF
D gene: -; clone size: -; J gene: TRBJ2-4; V gene: TRBV27; CDR3 DNA: TGTGCCAGCAGTGTCCTGGGGGGCGGGAACATTCAGTACTTC; CDR3 protein: CASSVLGGGNIQYF
D gene: -; clone size: -; J gene: TRBJ2-5; V gene: TRBV7-8; CDR3 DNA: TGTGCCAGCAGCTTTATTCGGGACTGGGAGACCCAGTACTTC; CDR3 protein: CASSFIRDWETQYF
D gene: -; clone size: -; J gene: TRBJ1-1; V gene: TRBV6-5; CDR3 DNA: TGTGCCAGCAGTTACGGGTGGGGGCTAAGCCTCGCTTTCTTT; CDR3 protein: CASSYGWGLSLAFF
D gene: TRBD2; clone size: -; J gene: TRBJ2-1; V gene: TRBV7-6; CDR3 DNA: TGTGCCAGCAGCTTCACTAGCGGGCGGTACAATGAGCAGTTCTTC; CDR3 protein: CASSFTSGRYNEQFF
D gene: -; clone size: -; J gene: TRBJ2-7; V gene: TRBV20-1; CDR3 DNA: TGCAGTGGCCGCGCAGTTTCCGAGCAGTACTTC; CDR3 protein: CSGRAVSEQYF
D gene: TRBD1; clone size: -; J gene: TRBJ2-4; V gene: TRBV7-9; CDR3 DNA: TGTGCCAGCAGCTCACCTTTGACAGGGGGCCATAACATTCAGTACTTC; CDR3 protein: CASSSPLTGGHNIQYF
D gene: -; clone size: -; J gene: TRBJ1-1; V gene: TRBV9; CDR3 DNA: TGTGCCAGCAGCGTAGGTTGGGGGAATGAAGCTTTCTTT; CDR3 protein: CASSVGWGNEAFF
D gene: -; clone size: -; J gene: TRBJ1-1; V gene: TRBV27; CDR3 DNA: TGTGCCAGCAGTTTATCCAAGAACACTGAAGCTTTCTTT; CDR3 protein: CASSLSKNTEAFF